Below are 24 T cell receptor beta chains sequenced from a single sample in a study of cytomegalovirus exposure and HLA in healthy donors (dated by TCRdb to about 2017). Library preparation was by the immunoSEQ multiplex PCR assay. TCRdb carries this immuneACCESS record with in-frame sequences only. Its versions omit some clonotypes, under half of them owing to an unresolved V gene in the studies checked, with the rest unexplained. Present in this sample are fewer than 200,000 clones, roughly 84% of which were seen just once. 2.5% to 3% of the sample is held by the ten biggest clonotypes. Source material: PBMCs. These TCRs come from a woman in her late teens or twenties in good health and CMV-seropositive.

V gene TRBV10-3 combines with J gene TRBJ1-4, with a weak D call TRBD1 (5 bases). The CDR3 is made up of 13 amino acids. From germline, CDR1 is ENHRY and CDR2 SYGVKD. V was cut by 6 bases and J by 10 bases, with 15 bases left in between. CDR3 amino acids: CAISPDRGAKLFF. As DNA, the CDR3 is TGTGCCATCAGCCCAGATAGGGGTGCAAAACTGTTTTTT.

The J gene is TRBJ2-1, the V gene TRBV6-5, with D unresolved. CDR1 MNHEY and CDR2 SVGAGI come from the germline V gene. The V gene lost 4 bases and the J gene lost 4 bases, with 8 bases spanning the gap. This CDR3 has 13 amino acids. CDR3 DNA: TGTGCCAGCAGTTCACGACATTACAATGAGCAGTTCTTC. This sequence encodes CASSSRHYNEQFF.

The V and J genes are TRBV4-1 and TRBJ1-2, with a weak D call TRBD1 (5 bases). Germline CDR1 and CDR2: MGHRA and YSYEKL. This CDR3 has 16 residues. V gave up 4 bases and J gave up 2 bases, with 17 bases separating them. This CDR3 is CASSRGRGGRNYGYTF. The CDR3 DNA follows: TGCGCCAGCAGCCGGGGACGGGGAGGAAGAAACTATGGCTACACCTTC.

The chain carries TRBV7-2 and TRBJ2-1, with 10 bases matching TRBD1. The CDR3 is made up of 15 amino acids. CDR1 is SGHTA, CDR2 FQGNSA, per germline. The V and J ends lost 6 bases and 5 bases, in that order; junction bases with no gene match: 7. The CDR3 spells CASRLTGGPHNEQFF. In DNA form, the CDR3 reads TGTGCCAGCAGACTGACAGGGGGCCCCCACAATGAGCAGTTCTTC.

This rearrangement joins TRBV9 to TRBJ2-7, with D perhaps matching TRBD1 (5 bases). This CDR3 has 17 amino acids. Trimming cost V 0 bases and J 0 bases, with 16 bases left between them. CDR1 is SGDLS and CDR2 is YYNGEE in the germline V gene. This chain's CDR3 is CASSVGALGVASYEQYF. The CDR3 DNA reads TGTGCCAGCAGCGTAGGTGCGTTAGGGGTAGCCTCCTACGAGCAGTACTTC.

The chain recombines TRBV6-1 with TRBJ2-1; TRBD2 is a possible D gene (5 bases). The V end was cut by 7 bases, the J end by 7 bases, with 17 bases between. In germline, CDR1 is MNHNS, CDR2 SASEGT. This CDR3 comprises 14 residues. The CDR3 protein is CASIPPGRGNEQFF. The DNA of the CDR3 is TGTGCCAGCATCCCCCCTGGCCGGGGTAATGAGCAGTTCTTC.

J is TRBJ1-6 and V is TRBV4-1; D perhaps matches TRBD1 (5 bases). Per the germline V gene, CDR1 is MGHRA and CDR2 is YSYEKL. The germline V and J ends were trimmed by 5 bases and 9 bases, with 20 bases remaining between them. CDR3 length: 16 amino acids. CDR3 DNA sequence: TGCGCCAGCAGCATCTTGCTGGCAGGGTTCGGTTCACCCCTCCACTTT. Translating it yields CASSILLAGFGSPLHF.

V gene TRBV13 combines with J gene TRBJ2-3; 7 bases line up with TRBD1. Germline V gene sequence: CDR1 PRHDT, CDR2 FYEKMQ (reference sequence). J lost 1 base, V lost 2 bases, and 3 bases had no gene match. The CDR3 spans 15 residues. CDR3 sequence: CASSLRDRGTDTQYF. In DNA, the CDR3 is TGTGCCAGCAGCTTACGTGACAGGGGCACAGATACGCAGTATTTT.

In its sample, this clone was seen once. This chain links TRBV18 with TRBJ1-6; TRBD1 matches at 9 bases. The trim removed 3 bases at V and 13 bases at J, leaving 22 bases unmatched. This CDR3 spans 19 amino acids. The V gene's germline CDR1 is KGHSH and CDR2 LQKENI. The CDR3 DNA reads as TGTGCCAGCTCACCGAGTCCGAGACAGGGGGAATATTTAGTTCGGCCCCTCCACTTT. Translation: CASSPSPRQGEYLVRPLHF.

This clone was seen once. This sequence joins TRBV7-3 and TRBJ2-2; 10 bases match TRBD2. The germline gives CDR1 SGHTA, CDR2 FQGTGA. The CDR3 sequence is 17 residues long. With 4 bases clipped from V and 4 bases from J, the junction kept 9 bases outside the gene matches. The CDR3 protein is CASSSNPGLASTGELFF. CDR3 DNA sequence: TGTGCCAGCAGCTCGAACCCGGGACTAGCGAGCACCGGGGAGCTGTTTTTT.

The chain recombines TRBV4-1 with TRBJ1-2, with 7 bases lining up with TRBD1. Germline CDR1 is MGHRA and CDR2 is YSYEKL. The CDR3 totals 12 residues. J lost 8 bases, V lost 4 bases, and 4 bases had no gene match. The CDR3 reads CASSRRTGGYTF. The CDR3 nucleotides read TGCGCCAGCAGCCGACGGACAGGAGGCTACACCTTC.

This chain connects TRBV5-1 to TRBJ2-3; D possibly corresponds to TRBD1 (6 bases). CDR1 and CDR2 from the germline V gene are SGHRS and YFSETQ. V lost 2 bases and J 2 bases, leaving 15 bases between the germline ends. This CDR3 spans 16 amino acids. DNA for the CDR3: TGCGCCAGCAGCTTTCAAGAGACAGGCCCCACAGATACGCAGTATTTT. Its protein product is CASSFQETGPTDTQYF.

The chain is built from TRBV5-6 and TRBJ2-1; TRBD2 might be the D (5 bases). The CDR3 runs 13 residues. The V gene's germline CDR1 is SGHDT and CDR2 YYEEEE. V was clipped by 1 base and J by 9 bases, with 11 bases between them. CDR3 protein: CASSLTVEAEQFF. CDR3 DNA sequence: TGTGCCAGCAGCTTGACCGTGGAGGCTGAGCAGTTCTTC.

For the CDR3, the DNA is TGTGCCAGCAGCCCTAGCAGGTTGGATACGCAGTATTTT. This encodes CASSPSRLDTQYF. The rearrangement uses TRBV11-2 and TRBJ2-3; TRBD2 is a possible D gene (5 bases). Germline CDR1 SGHAT, CDR2 FQNNGV. This CDR3 contains 13 residues. V was clipped by 5 bases and J by 6 bases, with 12 bases between them.

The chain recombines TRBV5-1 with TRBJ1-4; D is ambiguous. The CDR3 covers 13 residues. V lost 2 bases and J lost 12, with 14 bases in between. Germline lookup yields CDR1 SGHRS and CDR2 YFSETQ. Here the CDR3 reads CASSFQPGKELFF. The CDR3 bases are TGCGCCAGCAGCTTTCAACCCGGGAAGGAACTGTTTTTT. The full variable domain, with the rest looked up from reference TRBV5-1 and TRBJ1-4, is KAGVTQTPRYLIKTRGQQVTLSCSPISGHRSVSWYQQTPGQGLQFLFEYFSETQRNKGNFPGRFSGRQFSNSRSEMNVSTLELGDSALYLCASSFQPGKELFFGSGTQLSVL.

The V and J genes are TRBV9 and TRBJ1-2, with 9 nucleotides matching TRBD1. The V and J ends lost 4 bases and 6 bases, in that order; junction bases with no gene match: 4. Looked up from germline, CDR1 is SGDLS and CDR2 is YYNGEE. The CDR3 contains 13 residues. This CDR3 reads CASSPQGANGYTF. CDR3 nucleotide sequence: TGTGCCAGCAGCCCACAGGGGGCAAATGGCTACACCTTC.

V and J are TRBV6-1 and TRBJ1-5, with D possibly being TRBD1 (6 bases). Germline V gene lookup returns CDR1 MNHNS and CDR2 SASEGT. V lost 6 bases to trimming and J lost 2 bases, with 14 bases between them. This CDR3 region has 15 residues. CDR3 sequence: CASSQQGSGNQPQHF. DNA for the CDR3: TGTGCCAGCAGCCAACAGGGTTCTGGCAATCAGCCCCAGCATTTT.

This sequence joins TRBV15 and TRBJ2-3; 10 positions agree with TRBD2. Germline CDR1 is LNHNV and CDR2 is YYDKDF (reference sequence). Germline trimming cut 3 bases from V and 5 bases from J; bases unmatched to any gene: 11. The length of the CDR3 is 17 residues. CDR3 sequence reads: CATSSPTTSGRRDTQYF. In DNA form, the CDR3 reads TGTGCCACCAGCAGCCCCACGACTAGCGGGCGGAGAGATACGCAGTATTTT.

The CDR3 protein is CASSSLGLNNSPLHF. CDR3 nucleotides: TGCGCCAGCAGCTCCTTGGGGCTGAATAATTCACCCCTCCACTTT. This sequence joins TRBV4-1 and TRBJ1-6, with D maybe TRBD1 (5 bases). This CDR3 contains 15 residues. Germline V gene data show CDR1 as MGHRA and CDR2 as YSYEKL. The V end lost 5 bases, the J end lost 5 bases, and 13 bases lay between the germline ends.

The CDR3 loop is CASSQVGGHEQYF. DNA of the CDR3: TGTGCCAGCAGCCAAGTCGGGGGTCACGAGCAGTACTTC. V and J are TRBV14 and TRBJ2-7; weak D call: TRBD2 (6 bases). Per germline, CDR1 SGHDN and CDR2 FVKESK. This CDR3 is 13 amino acids long. V dropped 1 base and J dropped 5 bases, with 9 bases sitting between them.

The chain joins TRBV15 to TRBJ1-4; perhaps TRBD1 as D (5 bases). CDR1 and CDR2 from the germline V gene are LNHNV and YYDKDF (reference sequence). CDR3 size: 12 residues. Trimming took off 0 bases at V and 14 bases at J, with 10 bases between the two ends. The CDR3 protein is CATSRERGGLFF. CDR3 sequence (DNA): TGTGCCACCAGCAGAGAGAGGGGAGGGCTGTTTTTT. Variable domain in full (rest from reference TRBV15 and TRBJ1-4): DAMVIQNPRYQVTQFGKPVTLSCSQTLNHNVMYWYQQKSSQAPKLLFHYYDKDFNNEADTPDNFQSRRPNTSFCFLDIRSPGLGDTAMYLCATSRERGGLFFGSGTQLSVL.

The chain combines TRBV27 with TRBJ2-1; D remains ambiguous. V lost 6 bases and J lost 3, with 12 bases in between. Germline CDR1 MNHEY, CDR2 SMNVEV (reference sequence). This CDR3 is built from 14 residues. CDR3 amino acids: CASSPGSSYNEQFF. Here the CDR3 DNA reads TGTGCCAGCAGCCCCGGGTCTAGCTACAATGAGCAGTTCTTC.

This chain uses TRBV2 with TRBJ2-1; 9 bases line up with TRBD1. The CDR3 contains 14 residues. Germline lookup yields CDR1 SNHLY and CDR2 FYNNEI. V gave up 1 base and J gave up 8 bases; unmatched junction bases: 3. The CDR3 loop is CASSEGDRVHEQFF. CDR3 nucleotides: TGTGCCAGCAGTGAAGGGGACAGGGTCCATGAGCAGTTCTTC.

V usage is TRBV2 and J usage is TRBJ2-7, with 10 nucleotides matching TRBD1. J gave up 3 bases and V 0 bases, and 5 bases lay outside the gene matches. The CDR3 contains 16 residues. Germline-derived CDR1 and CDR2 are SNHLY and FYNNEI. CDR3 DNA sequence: TGTGCCAGCAGTGAAGCTCTGACAGGGGGCTTCTACGAGCAGTACTTC. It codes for CASSEALTGGFYEQYF.